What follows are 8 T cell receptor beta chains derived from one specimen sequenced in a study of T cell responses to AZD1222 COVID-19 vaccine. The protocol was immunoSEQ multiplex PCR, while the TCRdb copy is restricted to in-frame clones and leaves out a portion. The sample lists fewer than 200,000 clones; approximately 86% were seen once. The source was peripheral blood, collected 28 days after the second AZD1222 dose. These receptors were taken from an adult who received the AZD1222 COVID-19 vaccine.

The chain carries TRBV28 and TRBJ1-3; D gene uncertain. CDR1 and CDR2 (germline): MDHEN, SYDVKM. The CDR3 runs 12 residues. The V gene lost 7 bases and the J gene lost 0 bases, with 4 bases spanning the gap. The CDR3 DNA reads TGTGCCAGCACAACCTCTGGAAACACCATATATTTT. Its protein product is CASTTSGNTIYF. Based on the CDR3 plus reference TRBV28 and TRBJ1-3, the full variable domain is DVKVTQSSRYLVKRTGEKVFLECVQDMDHENMFWYRQDPGLGLRLIYFSYDVKMKEKGDIPEGYSVSREKKERFSLILESASTNQTSMYLCASTTSGNTIYFGEGSWLTVV.

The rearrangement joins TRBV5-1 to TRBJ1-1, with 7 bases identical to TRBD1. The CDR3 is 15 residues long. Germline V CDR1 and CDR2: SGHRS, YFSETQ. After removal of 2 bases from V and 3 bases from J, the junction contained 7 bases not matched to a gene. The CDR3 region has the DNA TGCGCCAGCAGCTTTGGGGACAGAGATCACACTGAAGCTTTCTTT. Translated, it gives CASSFGDRDHTEAFF.

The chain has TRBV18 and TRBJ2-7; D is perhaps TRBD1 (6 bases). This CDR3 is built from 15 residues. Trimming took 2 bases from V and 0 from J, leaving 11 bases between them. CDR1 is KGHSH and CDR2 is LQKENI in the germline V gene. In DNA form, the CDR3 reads TGTGCCAGCTCACCAGAGACAGGTACCTCCTACGAGCAGTACTTC. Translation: CASSPETGTSYEQYF.

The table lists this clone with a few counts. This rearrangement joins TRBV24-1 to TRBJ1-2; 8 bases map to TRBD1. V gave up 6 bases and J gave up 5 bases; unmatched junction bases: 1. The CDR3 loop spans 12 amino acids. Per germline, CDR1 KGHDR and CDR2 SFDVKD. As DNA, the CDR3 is TGTGCCACCAGTACAGGGGGGTATGGCTACACCTTC. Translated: CATSTGGYGYTF.

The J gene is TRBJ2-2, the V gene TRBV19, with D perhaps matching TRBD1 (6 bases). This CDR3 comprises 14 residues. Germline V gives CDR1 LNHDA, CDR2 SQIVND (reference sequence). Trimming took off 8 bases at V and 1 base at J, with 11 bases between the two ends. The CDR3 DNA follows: TGTGCCAGTCGCTCACAGGGGAACACCGGGGAGCTGTTTTTT. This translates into CASRSQGNTGELFF.

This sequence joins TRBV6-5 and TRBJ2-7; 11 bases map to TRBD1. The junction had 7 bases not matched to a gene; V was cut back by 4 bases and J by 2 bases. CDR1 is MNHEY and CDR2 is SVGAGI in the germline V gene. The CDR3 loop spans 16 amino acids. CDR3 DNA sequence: TGTGCCAGCAGTTTTCGGACAGGGGGCTTCGCCTACGAGCAGTACTTC. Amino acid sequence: CASSFRTGGFAYEQYF.

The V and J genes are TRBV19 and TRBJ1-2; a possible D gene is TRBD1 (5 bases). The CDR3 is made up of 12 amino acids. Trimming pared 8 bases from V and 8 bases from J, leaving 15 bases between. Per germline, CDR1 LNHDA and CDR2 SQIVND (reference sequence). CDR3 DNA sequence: TGTGCCAGTGGGTACGGGGGAAGAGGCTACACCTTC. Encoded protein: CASGYGGRGYTF.

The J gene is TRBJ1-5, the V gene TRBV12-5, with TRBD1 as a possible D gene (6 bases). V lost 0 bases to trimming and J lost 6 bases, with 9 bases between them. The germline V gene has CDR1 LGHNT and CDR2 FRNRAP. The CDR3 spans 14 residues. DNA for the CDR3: TGTGCTAGTGGTTTGGTGGCAGGGGTTCAGCCCCAGCATTTT. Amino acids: CASGLVAGVQPQHF.